This TCR beta chain was found in a study of blood T cell repertoires in COVID-19. Study-wide context: Sample material is recorded as cDNA or gDNA derived from T cells, B-cell-depleted T cells, or PBMCs.

Measured with immunoSEQ multiplex PCR; TCRdb has only the in-frame clones, and not every one. The sample consists of 200,000 or so clones, 70% to 85% of them appearing once. CDR1 is MDHEN, CDR2 SYDVKM, per germline. V lost 5 bases to trimming and J lost 1 base, with 9 bases between them. This CDR3 spans 14 amino acids. The rearrangement links TRBV28 to TRBJ1-5; D is possibly TRBD1 (5 bases). The specimen sequenced was peripheral blood. This clonotype was obtained from a woman in her 30s with acute or convalescent COVID-19. CDR3 amino acids: CASSQGSSNQPQHF. The CDR3 DNA follows: TGTGCCAGCAGTCAGGGATCAAGCAATCAGCCCCAGCATTTT.